Listed below are T cell receptor beta chains from one sample, sequenced in a study of shared clonotypes between healthy human individuals. TCRdb's table, derived via immunoSEQ multiplex PCR, lists solely in-frame clones and lacks some. The table has 180,000 or so clones, about 93% seen once. Input material: naive CD4+ T cells sorted from blood. The receptors derive from a woman aged 25 to 39 in good health. Each CDR3 is given with its conserved first and last residue. The D gene is left open where the match is weak. Not all rows give a size; the values are once, few, many and, for expanded clones, a class.

>TRBV19|TRBD2|once|TRBJ2-7
TGTGCCAGTAGTACTCAGAGCGGGAACTACGAGCAGTACTTC
CASSTQSGNYEQYF
>TRBV19|NA|NA|TRBJ2-7
TGTGCCAGTAGCCTTACGGGGGCGCGAGACGAGCAGTACTTC
CASSLTGARDEQYF
>TRBV6-6|TRBD1|NA|TRBJ1-5
TGTGCCAGCAGTCGAGAGGACAGGGGGAGGCAGCCCCAGCATTTT
CASSREDRGRQPQHF
>TRBV5-1|NA|NA|TRBJ2-7
TGCGCCAGCAGCTCCTACTATGGGTCTCCCTACGAGCAGTACTTC
CASSSYYGSPYEQYF
>TRBV29-1|NA|NA|TRBJ1-2
TGCAGCGTCGCCCCTGGCGGGGGGCTAAACTATGGCTACACCTTC
CSVAPGGGLNYGYTF
>TRBV5-4|TRBD2|NA|TRBJ2-2
TGTGCCAGCAGCTTTGGACTAGCGGGAGAGGGCGGGGAGCTGTTTTTT
CASSFGLAGEGGELFF
>TRBV27|NA|NA|TRBJ2-4
TGTGCCAGCAGTTTTAGAGTGGCCAAAAACATTCAGTACTTC
CASSFRVAKNIQYF
>TRBV6-5|NA|NA|TRBJ1-6
TGTGCCAGCAGTTACGGTTCAGGGGCGGATCTCCCCCTCCACTTT
CASSYGSGADLPLHF
>TRBV30|NA|NA|TRBJ2-5
TGTGCCTCGACTGGGTTGAGCGGCTCTGAGCAGTACTTC
CASTGLSGSEQYF
>TRBV5-6|NA|NA|TRBJ2-7
TGTGCCAGCAGCTTAGGACAGCCTGCCTACGAGCAGTACTTC
CASSLGQPAYEQYF
>TRBV7-9|TRBD1|NA|TRBJ2-5
TGTGCCAGCAGCGCGACAGGGGCAGAGACCCAGTACTTC
CASSATGAETQYF